A single sample gave rise to the 15 T cell receptor beta chains below, sequenced in a study of CD4+ T cells in melanoma. The data were produced by immunoSEQ multiplex PCR, yet TCRdb's version contains in-frame clones alone and is incomplete. The table shows 15,000 to 20,000 clones, with roughly four fifths occurring only once. Sequencing was done on a sample of cells from a culture (not recorded whether cultured in vitro). The receptors come from a human donor with melanoma.

The chain has TRBV5-1 and TRBJ2-1; D may be TRBD1 or TRBD2 (5 bases each). The CDR3 is 15 amino acids. The V and J ends lost 0 bases and 6 bases respectively, with 13 bases between them. Germline values: CDR1 SGHRS, CDR2 YFSETQ. The CDR3 coding sequence is TGCGCCAGCAGCTTGGTTGCCGGGGCGGGCAATGAGCAGTTCTTC. It specifies CASSLVAGAGNEQFF. Combining the CDR3 with reference TRBV5-1 and TRBJ2-1 gives the whole variable domain KAGVTQTPRYLIKTRGQQVTLSCSPISGHRSVSWYQQTPGQGLQFLFEYFSETQRNKGNFPGRFSGRQFSNSRSEMNVSTLELGDSALYLCASSLVAGAGNEQFFGPGTRLTVL.

By its share, this clone is large. V usage is TRBV29-1 and J usage is TRBJ1-1, with D possibly TRBD1 on 5 matching bases. CDR3 length: 13 residues. The germline V gene encodes CDR1 SQVTM and CDR2 ANQGSEA. V was clipped by 2 bases and J by 4 bases, with 11 bases between them. As DNA, the CDR3 is TGCAGCGTTGAAAAGGGGATGGGCACTGAAGCTTTCTTT. Protein: CSVEKGMGTEAFF.

The chain employs TRBV2 and TRBJ2-2; D remains ambiguous. Germline lookup yields CDR1 SNHLY and CDR2 FYNNEI. This CDR3 has 14 residues. Deletions cut 6 bases from V and 4 bases from J, with 12 bases between. This CDR3 reads CASRIRSGTGELFF. The CDR3 DNA reads TGTGCCAGCAGGATAAGGAGTGGCACCGGGGAGCTGTTTTTT.

This clone has a single count. The chain uses TRBV27 and TRBJ1-1, with D possibly being TRBD1 (5 bases). The CDR3 totals 13 residues. Germline-derived CDR1 and CDR2 are MNHEY and SMNVEV (reference sequence). The V end lost 6 bases, the J end lost 5 bases, and 13 bases lay between the germline ends. In nucleotides, the CDR3 is TGTGCCAGCAGCATGACAGTTCGGACTGAAGCTTTCTTT. This gives the protein CASSMTVRTEAFF.

The rearrangement links TRBV7-2 to TRBJ1-3, with D possibly matching TRBD1 (6 bases). Between the trimmed V and J ends, which lost 2 bases and 2 bases, there was a span of 10 bases. The CDR3 sequence is 15 residues long. In germline, CDR1 is SGHTA, CDR2 FQGNSA. The CDR3 bases are TGTGCCAGCAGCTTATCTTGGGACACTGGAAACACCATATATTTT. As protein: CASSLSWDTGNTIYF.

The chain uses TRBV18 and TRBJ2-7, with a weak D call TRBD2 (6 bases). This CDR3 is 15 amino acids long. Trimming took off 3 bases at V and 5 bases at J, with 17 bases between the two ends. Germline loops: CDR1 KGHSH, CDR2 LQKENI. CDR3: CASSPGLSSVNEQYF. CDR3 DNA sequence: TGTGCCAGCTCACCGGGACTGTCCAGTGTGAACGAGCAGTACTTC.

V is TRBV4-1 and J is TRBJ2-2; weak D call: TRBD1 (6 bases). The germline CDR1 and CDR2 sequences are MGHRA and YSYEKL. The length of the CDR3 is 16 residues. The V end lost 5 bases, the J end lost 6 bases, and 19 bases lay between the germline ends. CDR3 DNA: TGCGCCAGCAGCGCGCTAGGGGGACAACGGGCCGGGGAGCTGTTTTTT. It specifies CASSALGGQRAGELFF.

The chain combines TRBV7-9 with TRBJ2-3, with D unclear. V lost 2 bases to trimming and J lost 4 bases, with 4 bases between them. CDR3 size: 12 residues. Germline CDR1 SEHNR, CDR2 FQNEAQ (reference sequence). Here the CDR3 reads CASSLNSDTQYF. CDR3 sequence (DNA): TGTGCCAGCAGCTTAAACTCAGATACGCAGTATTTT.

V gene TRBV7-8 combines with J gene TRBJ2-7, with D perhaps TRBD1 (5 bases). The CDR3 has 13 amino acids. Trimming removed 6 bases at V and 7 bases at J, with 16 bases between. The germline gives CDR1 SGHVS, CDR2 FQNEAQ. The CDR3 nucleotides are TGTGCCAGCAGTAGCAGGGTCGTGGAAGAGCAGTACTTC. It is translated as CASSSRVVEEQYF. Combining the CDR3 with reference TRBV7-8 and TRBJ2-7 gives the whole variable domain GAGVSQSPRYKVAKRGQDVALRCDPISGHVSLFWYQQALGQGPEFLTYFQNEAQLDKSGLPSDRFFAERPEGSVSTLKIQRTQQEDSAVYLCASSSRVVEEQYFGPGTRLTVT.

The chain is built from TRBV4-1 and TRBJ1-2; 7 bases fit TRBD1. Germline CDR1 MGHRA, CDR2 YSYEKL. V was pared by 4 bases and J by 2 bases, with 4 bases of the junction left unmatched. CDR3 size: 14 residues. CDR3 sequence reads: CASSLGTANYGYTF. In nucleotides, the CDR3 is TGCGCCAGCAGCCTCGGGACAGCCAACTATGGCTACACCTTC.

This chain connects TRBV30 to TRBJ1-4; 10 bases are shared with TRBD1. The V and J ends lost 3 bases and 8 bases, in that order; junction bases with no gene match: 9. The CDR3 is made up of 15 amino acids. Germline V CDR1 and CDR2: GTSNPN, SVGIG (reference sequence). CDR3 coding DNA: TGTGCCTGGAGAGTCGCCGGGACAGGGGAAGAAAAACTGTTTTTT. Its protein product is CAWRVAGTGEEKLFF. The variable domain in full, with the rest retrieved from reference TRBV30 and TRBJ1-4, is SQTIHQWPATLVQPVGSPLSLECTVEGTSNPNLYWYRQAAGRGLQLLFYSVGIGQISSEVPQNLSASRPQDRQFILSSKKLLLSDSGFYLCAWRVAGTGEEKLFFGSGTQLSVL.

This clone was detected a few times. This chain connects TRBV6-6 to TRBJ2-7; 11 bases are a match to TRBD1. This CDR3 comprises 14 residues. V dropped 5 bases and J dropped 7; count of bases not matched to a gene: 7. CDR1 is MNHNY, CDR2 SVGAGI, per germline (reference sequence). The CDR3 nucleotides are TGTGCCAGCAGTGGGGGGACAGGGGGGTTGGAGCAGTACTTC. Its protein is CASSGGTGGLEQYF.

The rearrangement links TRBV18 to TRBJ1-5, with unresolved D. Germline CDR1 is KGHSH and CDR2 is LQKENI. Trimming took 4 bases from V and 0 from J, leaving 7 bases between them. The CDR3 sequence is 14 residues long. The CDR3 nucleotides are TGTGCCAGCTCACTACAAGATAGCAATCAGCCCCAGCATTTT. Translated, it gives CASSLQDSNQPQHF. The full variable domain, its missing parts supplied by reference TRBV18 and TRBJ1-5, is NAGVMQNPRHLVRRRGQEARLRCSPMKGHSHVYWYRQLPEEGLKFMVYLQKENIIDESGMPKERFSAEFPKEGPSILRIQQVVRGDSAAYFCASSLQDSNQPQHFGDGTRLSIL.

This chain connects TRBV11-2 to TRBJ2-7, with D tentatively TRBD2 (5 bases). The V gene's germline CDR1 is SGHAT and CDR2 FQNNGV. The CDR3 is made up of 15 amino acids. V shed 5 bases and J shed 6 bases, with 20 bases lying between them. This CDR3 is CASSASNVREGEQYF. The CDR3, as DNA: TGTGCCAGCAGCGCCTCGAATGTGAGGGAAGGCGAGCAGTACTTC.

V gene TRBV7-2 combines with J gene TRBJ2-3, with 10 nucleotides matching TRBD1. Looked up from germline, CDR1 is SGHTA and CDR2 is FQGNSA. This CDR3 contains 16 residues. Losses at the gene ends were 5 bases for V and 0 bases for J; bases not matched to a gene: 5. For the CDR3, the DNA is TGTGCCAGCAGCCATGACAGGGGGCTGAGCACAGATACGCAGTATTTT. Encoded protein: CASSHDRGLSTDTQYF. The entire variable domain, with the rest obtained from reference TRBV7-2 and TRBJ2-3, is as follows: GAGVSQSPSNKVTEKGKDVELRCDPISGHTALYWYRQSLGQGLEFLIYFQGNSAPDKSGLPSDRFSAERTGGSVSTLTIQRTQQEDSAVYLCASSHDRGLSTDTQYFGPGTRLTVL.